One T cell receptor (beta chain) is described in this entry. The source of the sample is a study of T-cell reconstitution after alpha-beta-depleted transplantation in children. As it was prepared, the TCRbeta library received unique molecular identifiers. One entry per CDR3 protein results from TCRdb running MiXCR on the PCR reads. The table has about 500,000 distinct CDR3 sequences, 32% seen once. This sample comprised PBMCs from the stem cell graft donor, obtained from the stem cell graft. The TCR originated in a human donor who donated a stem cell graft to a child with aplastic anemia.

The CDR3, as DNA: TGTGCCAGCAGCCGAGCAGGGATGAACACTGAAGCTTTCTTT. Its protein product is CASSRAGMNTEAFF. The chain combines TRBV14 with TRBJ1-1, with D possibly being TRBD1 (5 bases). Germline V lookup: CDR1 SGHDN, CDR2 FVKESK. Between the trimmed V and J ends, which lost 4 bases and 0 bases, there was a span of 9 bases. CDR3 length equals 14 residues.